This T cell receptor beta chain appears in the sequencing data of a study of cytomegalovirus exposure and HLA in healthy donors. Remarks on this clone: No antigen is known for it.

Notes on the study in general: In a later analysis, about 17,000 TCR beta sequences were associated with HLA alleles at 0.05 false discovery rate.

PCR primers comprised 60 Vbeta and 13 Jbeta primers. Profiled with immunoSEQ multiplex PCR; TCRdb holds only in-frame clones, not every one. The sample contains under 200,000 clones, 75% to 85% of which appear only once. The CDR3 has 18 residues. Germline V gene data show CDR1 as MGHRA and CDR2 as YSYEKL. V lost 0 bases to trimming and J lost 5 bases; unmatched junction nucleotides: 8. The chain combines TRBV4-1 with TRBJ1-4; 11 bases are a match to TRBD1. Sequencing was carried out using PBMCs. The receptor's source is a woman between 50 and 59 years old in good health and CMV-seronegative. CDR3 protein: CASSQEPGQGGRNEKLFF. The CDR3 DNA reads TGCGCCAGCAGCCAAGAACCGGGACAGGGGGGTAGGAATGAAAAACTGTTTTTT.